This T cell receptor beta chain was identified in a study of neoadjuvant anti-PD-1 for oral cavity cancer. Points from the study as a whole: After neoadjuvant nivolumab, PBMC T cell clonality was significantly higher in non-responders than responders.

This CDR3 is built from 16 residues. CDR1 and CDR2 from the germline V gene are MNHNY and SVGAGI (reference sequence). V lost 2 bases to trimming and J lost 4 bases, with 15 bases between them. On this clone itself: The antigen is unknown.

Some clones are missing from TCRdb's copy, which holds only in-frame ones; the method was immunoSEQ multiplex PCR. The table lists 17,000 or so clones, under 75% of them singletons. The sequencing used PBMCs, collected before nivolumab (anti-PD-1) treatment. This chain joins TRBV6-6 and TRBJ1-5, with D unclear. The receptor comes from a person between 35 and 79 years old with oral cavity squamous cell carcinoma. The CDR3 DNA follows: TGTGCCAGCAGTTACCTCATGGACCTAGGGAATCAGCCCCAGCATTTT. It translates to CASSYLMDLGNQPQHF.